The rows below give T cell receptor beta chains drawn from one sample of a study of T cell responses to AZD1222 COVID-19 vaccine. Assay used: immunoSEQ multiplex PCR; TCRdb lists only in-frame clones, some missing. This repertoire shows about 110,000 clones, 85% to 95% found once; its top ten account for 7.8%. The sequences come from peripheral blood, collected on day 0 of AZD1222 vaccination. The source is an adult in good health. CDR3s include the opening cysteine and the closing phenylalanine or tryptophan. The order of the fields is V gene, D gene, J gene, clone size, CDR3 protein, CDR3 DNA. The D gene is left open where the match is weak. Where a row states a size, it is once, few, many or the class of an expanded clone; other rows omit it.

v_call: TRBV13
d_call: .
j_call: TRBJ2-7
clone_size: .
cdr3_aa: CASSLDGGGSYEQYF
cdr3_nt: TGTGCCAGCAGCTTAGATGGGGGAGGCTCCTACGAGCAGTACTTC

v_call: TRBV5-4
d_call: .
j_call: TRBJ2-1
clone_size: .
cdr3_aa: CASSFPRRESEQFF
cdr3_nt: TGTGCCAGCAGCTTCCCTCGGCGAGAAAGTGAGCAGTTCTTC

v_call: TRBV6-5
d_call: TRBD1
j_call: TRBJ2-5
clone_size: .
cdr3_aa: CASSSTGLETQYF
cdr3_nt: TGTGCCAGCAGTTCGACAGGGTTAGAGACCCAGTACTTC

v_call: TRBV6-5
d_call: .
j_call: TRBJ1-5
clone_size: .
cdr3_aa: CASLKGGQPQHF
cdr3_nt: TGTGCCAGCCTAAAGGGGGGTCAGCCCCAGCATTTT

v_call: TRBV5-4
d_call: TRBD1
j_call: TRBJ1-1
clone_size: .
cdr3_aa: CASSPGQGRSGTEAFF
cdr3_nt: TGTGCCAGCAGCCCAGGACAGGGCCGTAGTGGAACTGAAGCTTTCTTT

v_call: TRBV12-5
d_call: .
j_call: TRBJ2-7
clone_size: .
cdr3_aa: CASGLGGSRREQYF
cdr3_nt: TGTGCTAGTGGTTTGGGGGGGAGCCGGCGCGAGCAGTACTTC

v_call: TRBV4-1
d_call: .
j_call: TRBJ2-7
clone_size: .
cdr3_aa: CASSPGPATSSYEQYF
cdr3_nt: TGCGCCAGCAGCCCCGGACCGGCGACAAGCTCCTACGAGCAGTACTTC

v_call: TRBV7-9
d_call: TRBD1
j_call: TRBJ1-1
clone_size: .
cdr3_aa: CASSSRDRVTFF
cdr3_nt: TGTGCCAGCTCCTCTCGGGACAGGGTTACTTTCTTT

v_call: TRBV19
d_call: TRBD1
j_call: TRBJ2-5
clone_size: .
cdr3_aa: CASKGPRTGGETQYF
cdr3_nt: TGTGCCAGCAAGGGGCCAAGGACAGGGGGAGAGACCCAGTACTTC

v_call: TRBV28
d_call: .
j_call: TRBJ1-3
clone_size: .
cdr3_aa: CASRTAPSSGNTIYF
cdr3_nt: TGTGCCAGCAGAACGGCACCCAGCTCTGGAAACACCATATATTTT

v_call: TRBV3-1/TRBV3-2
d_call: TRBD2
j_call: TRBJ2-1
clone_size: once
cdr3_aa: CASSQGTSGPGMLEQFF
cdr3_nt: TGTGCCAGCAGCCAGGGGACTAGCGGGCCAGGAATGCTTGAGCAGTTCTTC

v_call: TRBV7-8
d_call: TRBD2
j_call: TRBJ2-1
clone_size: .
cdr3_aa: CASSLVLAGYNEQFF
cdr3_nt: TGTGCCAGCAGCTTAGTACTAGCGGGTTACAATGAGCAGTTCTTC

v_call: TRBV6-5
d_call: .
j_call: TRBJ1-2
clone_size: once
cdr3_aa: CASSYSKGLGGYTF
cdr3_nt: TGTGCCAGCAGTTACTCGAAAGGGCTCGGGGGCTACACCTTC

v_call: TRBV30
d_call: .
j_call: TRBJ1-2
clone_size: .
cdr3_aa: CAWSVRDGYTF
cdr3_nt: TGTGCCTGGAGCGTTAGGGACGGCTACACCTTC

v_call: TRBV5-1
d_call: .
j_call: TRBJ2-7
clone_size: .
cdr3_aa: CASSFSGTAYEQYF
cdr3_nt: TGCGCCAGCAGCTTTTCCGGGACGGCCTACGAGCAGTACTTC

v_call: TRBV5-6
d_call: .
j_call: TRBJ1-2
clone_size: once
cdr3_aa: CASSPGRVGGYTF
cdr3_nt: TGTGCCAGCAGCCCTGGCCGGGTAGGTGGCTACACCTTC

v_call: TRBV18
d_call: .
j_call: TRBJ2-7
clone_size: .
cdr3_aa: CASSLLPGSTYEQYF
cdr3_nt: TGTGCCAGCTCACTACTACCCGGGAGCACCTACGAGCAGTACTTC

v_call: TRBV11-2
d_call: .
j_call: TRBJ2-7
clone_size: .
cdr3_aa: CASSFGTNPYEQYF
cdr3_nt: TGTGCCAGCAGCTTTGGGACAAACCCCTACGAGCAGTACTTC

v_call: TRBV5-1
d_call: .
j_call: TRBJ2-7
clone_size: .
cdr3_aa: CASSLASGPYEQYF
cdr3_nt: TGCGCCAGCAGCTTGGCCTCAGGACCCTACGAGCAGTACTTC

v_call: TRBV2
d_call: TRBD1
j_call: TRBJ1-2
clone_size: .
cdr3_aa: CASSDLQGATYGYTF
cdr3_nt: TGTGCCAGCAGTGACTTACAGGGGGCAACCTATGGCTACACCTTC

v_call: TRBV30
d_call: .
j_call: TRBJ1-2
clone_size: .
cdr3_aa: CAWSDLVYYGYTF
cdr3_nt: TGTGCCTGGAGTGACCTCGTGTACTATGGCTACACCTTC

v_call: TRBV6-6
d_call: .
j_call: TRBJ2-5
clone_size: .
cdr3_aa: CASSPPGTQYF
cdr3_nt: TGTGCCAGCAGCCCCCCCGGGACCCAGTACTTC

v_call: TRBV7-9
d_call: .
j_call: TRBJ1-1
clone_size: once
cdr3_aa: CASTSDHTEAFF
cdr3_nt: TGTGCCAGCACCTCCGATCACACTGAAGCTTTCTTT

v_call: TRBV9
d_call: TRBD1
j_call: TRBJ2-7
clone_size: .
cdr3_aa: CASSVSHQGQPYEQYF
cdr3_nt: TGTGCCAGCAGCGTATCCCACCAGGGACAGCCGTACGAGCAGTACTTC